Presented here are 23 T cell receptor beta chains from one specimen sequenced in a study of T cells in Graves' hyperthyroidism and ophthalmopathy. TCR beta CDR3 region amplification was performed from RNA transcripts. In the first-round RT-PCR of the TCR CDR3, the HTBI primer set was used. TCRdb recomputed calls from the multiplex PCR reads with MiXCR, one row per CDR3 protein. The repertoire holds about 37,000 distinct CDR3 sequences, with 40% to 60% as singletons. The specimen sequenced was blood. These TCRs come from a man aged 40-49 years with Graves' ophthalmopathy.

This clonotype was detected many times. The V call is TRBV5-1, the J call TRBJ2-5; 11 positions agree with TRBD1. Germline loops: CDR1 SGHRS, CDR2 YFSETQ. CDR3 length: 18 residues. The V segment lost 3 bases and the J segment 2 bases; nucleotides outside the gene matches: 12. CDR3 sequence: CASSYTGTGGTQQETQYF. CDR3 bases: TGCGCCAGCAGCTACACCGGGACAGGGGGTACACAACAAGAGACCCAGTACTTC.

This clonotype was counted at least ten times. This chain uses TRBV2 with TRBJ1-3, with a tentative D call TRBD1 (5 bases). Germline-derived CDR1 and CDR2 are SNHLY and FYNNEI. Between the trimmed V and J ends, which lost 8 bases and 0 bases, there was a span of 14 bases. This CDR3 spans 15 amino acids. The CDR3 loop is CASRLPGISGNTIYF. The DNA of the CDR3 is TGTGCCAGCCGACTCCCAGGGATCTCTGGAAACACCATATATTTT.

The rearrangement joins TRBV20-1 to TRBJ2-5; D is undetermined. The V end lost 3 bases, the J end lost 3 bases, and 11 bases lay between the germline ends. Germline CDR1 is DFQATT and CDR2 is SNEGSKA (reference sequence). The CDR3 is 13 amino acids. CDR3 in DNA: TGCAGTGCTAGTGGGTCCAGGAAAGAGACCCAGTACTTC. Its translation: CSASGSRKETQYF.

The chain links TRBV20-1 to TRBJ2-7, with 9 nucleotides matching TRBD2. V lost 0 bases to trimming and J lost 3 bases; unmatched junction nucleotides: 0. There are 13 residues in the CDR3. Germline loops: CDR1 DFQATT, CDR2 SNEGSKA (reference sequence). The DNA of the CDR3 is TGCAGTGCTAGAGATAGCGGGGGCTACGAGCAGTACTTC. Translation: CSARDSGGYEQYF.

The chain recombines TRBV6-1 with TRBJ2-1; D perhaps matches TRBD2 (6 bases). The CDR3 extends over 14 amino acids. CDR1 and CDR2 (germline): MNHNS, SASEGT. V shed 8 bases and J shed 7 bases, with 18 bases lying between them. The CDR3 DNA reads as TGTGCCAGCGGAGGGACGGAGTCTAGGAATGAGCAGTTCTTC. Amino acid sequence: CASGGTESRNEQFF.

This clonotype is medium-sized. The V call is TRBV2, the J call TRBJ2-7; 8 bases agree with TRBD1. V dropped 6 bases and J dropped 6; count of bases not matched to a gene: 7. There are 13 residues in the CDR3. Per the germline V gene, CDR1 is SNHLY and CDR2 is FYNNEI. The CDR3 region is CASSQDRAFEQYF. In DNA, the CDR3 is TGTGCCAGCAGCCAGGACAGGGCTTTCGAGCAGTACTTC.

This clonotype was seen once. This chain's CDR3 is CASSVQLQPSSYNEQFF. CDR3 bases: TGTGCCAGCAGCGTGCAACTCCAACCGAGCTCCTACAATGAGCAGTTCTTC. This chain links TRBV5-4 with TRBJ2-1, with unresolved D. Per germline, CDR1 SGHNT and CDR2 YYREEE (reference sequence). Trimming cost V 4 bases and J 0 bases, with 17 bases left between them. This CDR3 is built from 17 residues.

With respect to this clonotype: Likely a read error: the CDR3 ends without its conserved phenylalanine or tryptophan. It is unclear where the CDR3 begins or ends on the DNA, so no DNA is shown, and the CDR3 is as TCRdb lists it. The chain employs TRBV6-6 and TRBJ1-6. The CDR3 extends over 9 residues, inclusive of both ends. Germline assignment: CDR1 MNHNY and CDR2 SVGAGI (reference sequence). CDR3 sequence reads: CASTTTGSS.

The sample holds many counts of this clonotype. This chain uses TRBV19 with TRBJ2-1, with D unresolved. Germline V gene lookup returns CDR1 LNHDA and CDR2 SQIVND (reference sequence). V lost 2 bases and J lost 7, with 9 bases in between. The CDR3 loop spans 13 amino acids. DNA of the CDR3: TGTGCCAGTAGTATACGAGGTAGAAATGAGCAGTTCTTC. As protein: CASSIRGRNEQFF.

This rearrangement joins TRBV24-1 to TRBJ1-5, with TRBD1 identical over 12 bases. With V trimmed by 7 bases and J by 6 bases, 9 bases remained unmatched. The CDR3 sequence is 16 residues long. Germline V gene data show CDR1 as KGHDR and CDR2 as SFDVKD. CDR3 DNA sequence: TGTGCCACCAGCCAGGGACAGGGGGCCGGGGGTCAGCCCCAGCATTTT. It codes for CATSQGQGAGGQPQHF.

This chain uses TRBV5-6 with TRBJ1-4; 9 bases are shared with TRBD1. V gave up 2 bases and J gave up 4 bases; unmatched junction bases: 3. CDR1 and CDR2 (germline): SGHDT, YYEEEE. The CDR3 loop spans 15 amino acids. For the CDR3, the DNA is TGTGCCAGCAGCTTATGGGACAGGGATAATGAAAAACTGTTTTTT. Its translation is CASSLWDRDNEKLFF.

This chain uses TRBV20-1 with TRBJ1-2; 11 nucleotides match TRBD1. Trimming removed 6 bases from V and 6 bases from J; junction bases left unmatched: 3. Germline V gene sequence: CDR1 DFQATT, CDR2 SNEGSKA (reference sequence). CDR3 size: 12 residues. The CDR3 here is CSAGTGGDGYTF. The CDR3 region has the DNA TGCAGTGCGGGGACAGGGGGAGATGGCTACACCTTC.

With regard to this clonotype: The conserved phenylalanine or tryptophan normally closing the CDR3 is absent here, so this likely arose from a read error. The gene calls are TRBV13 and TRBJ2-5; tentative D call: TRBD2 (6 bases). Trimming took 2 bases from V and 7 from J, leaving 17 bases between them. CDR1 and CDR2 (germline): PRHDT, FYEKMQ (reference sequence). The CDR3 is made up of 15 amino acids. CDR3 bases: TGTGCCAGCAGCTTACCGGGAGCGGCCTCAGGGACCCAGTACTGC. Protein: CASSLPGAASGTQYC.

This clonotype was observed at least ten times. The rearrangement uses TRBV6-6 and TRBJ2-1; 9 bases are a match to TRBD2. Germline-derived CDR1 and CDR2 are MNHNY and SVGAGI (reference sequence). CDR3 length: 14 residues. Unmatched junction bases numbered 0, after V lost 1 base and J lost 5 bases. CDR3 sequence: CASSYWTSDNEQFF. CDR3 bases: TGTGCCAGCAGTTACTGGACTAGCGACAATGAGCAGTTCTTC.

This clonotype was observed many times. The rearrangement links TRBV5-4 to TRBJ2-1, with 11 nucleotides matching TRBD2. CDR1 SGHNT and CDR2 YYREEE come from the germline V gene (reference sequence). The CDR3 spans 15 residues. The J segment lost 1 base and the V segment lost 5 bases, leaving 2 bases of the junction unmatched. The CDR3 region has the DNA TGTGCCAGCAGGCTAGCGGGGGGTTCCTACAATGAGCAGTTCTTC. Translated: CASRLAGGSYNEQFF.

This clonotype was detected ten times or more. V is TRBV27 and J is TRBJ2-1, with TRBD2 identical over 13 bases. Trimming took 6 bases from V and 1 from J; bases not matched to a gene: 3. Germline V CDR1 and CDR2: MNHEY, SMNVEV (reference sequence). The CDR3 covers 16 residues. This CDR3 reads CASSTSGGASYNEQFF. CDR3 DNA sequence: TGTGCCAGCAGCACTAGCGGGGGGGCTTCCTACAATGAGCAGTTCTTC.

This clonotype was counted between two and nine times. DNA of the CDR3: TGCAGTGCTAGAGTTTCAAGCGGGAGGAATGAGCAGTATTTT. The encoded protein is CSARVSSGRNEQYF. The rearrangement joins TRBV20-1 to TRBJ2-3; 9 nucleotides match TRBD2. CDR1 and CDR2 (germline): DFQATT, SNEGSKA (reference sequence). V dropped 1 base and J dropped 11; count of bases not matched to a gene: 10. This CDR3 has 14 amino acids.

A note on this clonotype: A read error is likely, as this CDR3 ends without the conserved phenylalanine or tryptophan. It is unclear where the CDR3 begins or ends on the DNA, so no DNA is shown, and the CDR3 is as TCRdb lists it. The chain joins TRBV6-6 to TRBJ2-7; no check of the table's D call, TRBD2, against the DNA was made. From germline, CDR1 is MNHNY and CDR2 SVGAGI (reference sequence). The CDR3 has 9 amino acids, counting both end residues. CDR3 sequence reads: CASTPGTSG.

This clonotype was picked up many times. The CDR3: CSAGEGGRISYEQYF. CDR3 sequence (DNA): TGCAGTGCCGGAGAGGGGGGTAGGATTTCCTACGAGCAGTACTTC. The chain recombines TRBV20-1 with TRBJ2-7, with D perhaps assigned TRBD1 or TRBD2 (6 bases each). V shed 6 bases and J shed 1 base, with 19 bases lying between them. Germline CDR1 and CDR2: DFQATT and SNEGSKA (reference sequence). The CDR3 is made up of 15 amino acids.

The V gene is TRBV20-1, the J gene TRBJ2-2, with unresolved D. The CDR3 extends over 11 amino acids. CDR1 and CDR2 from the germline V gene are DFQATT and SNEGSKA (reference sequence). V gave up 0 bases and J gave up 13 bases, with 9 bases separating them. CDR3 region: CSARDFSGLFF. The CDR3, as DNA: TGCAGTGCTAGAGATTTCTCGGGGCTGTTTTTT.

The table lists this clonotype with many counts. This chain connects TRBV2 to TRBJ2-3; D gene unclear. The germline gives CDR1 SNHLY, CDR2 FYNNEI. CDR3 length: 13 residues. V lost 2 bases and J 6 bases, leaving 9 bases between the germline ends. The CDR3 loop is CASSEFQEDTQYF. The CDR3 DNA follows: TGTGCCAGCAGTGAATTTCAGGAGGATACGCAGTATTTT.

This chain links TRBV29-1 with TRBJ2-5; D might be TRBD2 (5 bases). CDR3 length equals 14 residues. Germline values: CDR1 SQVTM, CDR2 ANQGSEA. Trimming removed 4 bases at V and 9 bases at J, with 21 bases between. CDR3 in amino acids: CSVVEGIGNQPQYF. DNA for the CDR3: TGCAGCGTTGTTGAGGGAATCGGCAATCAGCCCCAGTACTTC. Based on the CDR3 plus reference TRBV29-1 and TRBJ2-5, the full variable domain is SAVISQKPSRDICQRGTSLTIQCQVDSQVTMMFWYRQQPGQSLTLIATANQGSEATYESGFVIDKFPISRPNLTFSTLTVSNMSPEDSSIYLCSVVEGIGNQPQYFGPGTRLLVL.

CDR3 in amino acids: CASSPIGQGLGDTQYF. In nucleotides, the CDR3 is TGTGCCAGCAGCCCCATCGGACAGGGACTTGGGGATACGCAGTATTTT. The genes are TRBV5-4 and TRBJ2-3; the match to TRBD1 covers 8 bases. From germline, CDR1 is SGHNT and CDR2 YYREEE (reference sequence). The V and J ends lost 4 bases and 6 bases, in that order; junction bases with no gene match: 13. The CDR3 consists of 16 residues. The variable domain in full, completed from reference TRBV5-4 and TRBJ2-3, reads ETGVTQSPTHLIKTRGQQVTLRCSSQSGHNTVSWYQQALGQGPQFIFQYYREEENGRGNFPPRFSGLQFPNYSSELNVNALELDDSALYLCASSPIGQGLGDTQYFGPGTRLTVL.